This T cell receptor beta chain comes out of a study of T cell responses to AZD1222 COVID-19 vaccine. The germline gives CDR1 SGHRS, CDR2 YFSETQ. There are 12 residues in the CDR3. The germline V and J ends were trimmed by 4 bases and 7 bases, with 12 bases remaining between them. Profiled with immunoSEQ multiplex PCR; TCRdb holds only in-frame clones, not every one. The sample lists roughly 100,000 clones, around 89% occurring once. This sequence joins TRBV5-1 and TRBJ2-7; no definite D call. The source is an adult in good health. Sample: peripheral blood, taken on day 0 of AZD1222 vaccination. The CDR3 sequence: CASSKNTEEQYF. The CDR3 region has the DNA TGCGCCAGCAGCAAGAACACGGAGGAGCAGTACTTC.